The clone carrying this T cell receptor beta chain showed up many times. Its antigen is as yet unknown. This specimen belongs to a study of metastatic and nonmetastatic thyroid tumors. The study's findings and limits: Compared with benign nodules, malignant thyroid tumors were reported to have significantly higher TCR beta diversity in both blood and tumor.

Methods used by the authors: Building a distant-metastasis classifier for papillary thyroid cancer drew on CDR3 differences across clinicopathological groups. TCRdb called clones again from the PCR reads with MiXCR. TCRdb, not the original authors, processed these V and J calls. The sample carries around 59,000 clones, around 15% recorded once. V lost 1 base and J 3 bases, leaving 10 bases between the germline ends. The CDR3 is 14 residues long. Per germline, CDR1 SGDLS and CDR2 YYNGEE. Nobody among the patients had been given any treatment before thyroid surgery. Material: blood. This clonotype was obtained from a male donor with papillary thyroid cancer or a benign thyroid nodule (not recorded which). Some clones in this sample may be carry-over from other donors' samples. The V and J genes are TRBV9 and TRBJ1-1, with D maybe TRBD1 (5 bases). The CDR3 region is CASSVTGMDTEAFF. In nucleotides, the CDR3 is TGTGCCAGCAGCGTAACAGGTATGGACACTGAAGCTTTCTTT.